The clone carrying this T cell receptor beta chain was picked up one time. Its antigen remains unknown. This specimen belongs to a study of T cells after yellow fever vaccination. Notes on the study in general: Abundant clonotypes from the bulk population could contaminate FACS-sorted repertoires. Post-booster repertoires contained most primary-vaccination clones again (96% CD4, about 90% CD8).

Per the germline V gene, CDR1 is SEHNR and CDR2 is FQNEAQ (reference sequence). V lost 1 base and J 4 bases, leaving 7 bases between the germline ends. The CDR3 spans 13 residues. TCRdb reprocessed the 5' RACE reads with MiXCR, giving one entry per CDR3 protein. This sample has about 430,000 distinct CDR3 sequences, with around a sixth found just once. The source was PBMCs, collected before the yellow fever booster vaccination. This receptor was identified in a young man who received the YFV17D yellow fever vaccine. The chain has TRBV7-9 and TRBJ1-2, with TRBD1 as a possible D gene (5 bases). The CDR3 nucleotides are TGTGCCAGCAGCTTAGTCCAGGGCTATGGCTACACCTTC. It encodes CASSLVQGYGYTF. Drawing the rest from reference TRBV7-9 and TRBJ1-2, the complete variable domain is DTGVSQNPRHKITKRGQNVTFRCDPISEHNRLYWYRQTLGQGPEFLTYFQNEAQLEKSRLLSDRFSAERPKGSFSTLEIQRTEQGDSAMYLCASSLVQGYGYTFGSGTRLTVV.